These 10 T cell receptor beta chains came from one sample sequenced in a study of T-cell reconstitution after alpha-beta-depleted transplantation in children. Researchers prepared the TCRbeta library using unique molecular identifiers, the study reports. Via MiXCR, TCRdb re-called the PCR reads, giving one row per CDR3 protein. Of around 600,000 distinct CDR3 sequences detected, roughly 15% appear once; the ten largest clones hold 0.8% to 1.1%. The sequenced sample was PBMCs from the stem cell graft donor, obtained from the stem cell graft. The receptors originated from a human donor who donated a stem cell graft to a child with acute myeloid leukemia.

The chain is built from TRBV5-5 and TRBJ1-2; D unclear. This CDR3 contains 11 residues. Germline lookup yields CDR1 SGHKS and CDR2 YYEKEE (reference sequence). The V end lost 5 bases, the J end lost 8 bases, and 10 bases lay between the germline ends. Here the CDR3 DNA reads TGTGCCAGCAGTTTTAGTCGGGGCTACACCTTC. Translated, it gives CASSFSRGYTF.

This clonotype has a count of ten or more. This chain uses TRBV20-1 with TRBJ2-3; 7 positions match TRBD1. This CDR3 is built from 14 residues. J lost 3 bases, V lost 4 bases, and 7 bases had no gene match. Per germline, CDR1 DFQATT and CDR2 SNEGSKA (reference sequence). The CDR3 region is CSATRDSRTDTQYF. The CDR3 DNA is TGCAGTGCTACACGGGACAGTCGGACAGATACGCAGTATTTT.

Notes on this clonotype: A read error may account for a junction end that differs from germline. The rearrangement links TRBV20-1 to TRBJ1-5; D might be TRBD1 (5 bases). This CDR3 comprises 13 residues. In germline, CDR1 is DFQATT, CDR2 SNEGSKA (reference sequence). CDR3 protein: CSARGGGNQPRHF. The CDR3 DNA sequence: TGCAGTGCTAGGGGGGGAGGGAATCAGCCCCGGCATTTT.

This chain connects TRBV4-3 to TRBJ2-1; D possibly uses TRBD1 or TRBD2 (5 bases each). The CDR3 sequence is 17 residues long. Germline-derived CDR1 and CDR2 are LGHNA and YSLEER. V lost 0 bases and J lost 5, with 17 bases in between. CDR3 coding DNA: TGCGCCAGCAGCCAAGACCCCCGGGGCAGGGCTAACAATGAGCAGTTCTTC. It is translated as CASSQDPRGRANNEQFF.

This sequence joins TRBV5-1 and TRBJ2-5; 7 bases are shared with TRBD2. After removal of 1 base from V and 5 bases from J, the junction contained 11 bases not matched to a gene. The CDR3 consists of 16 residues. Germline lookup yields CDR1 SGHRS and CDR2 YFSETQ. CDR3 in amino acids: CASSLTTSLTGETQYF. The CDR3 DNA reads TGCGCCAGCAGCTTGACGACTAGCCTGACGGGGGAGACCCAGTACTTC.

Many counts were recorded for this clonotype. This chain connects TRBV27 to TRBJ1-2; D gene unclear. In germline, CDR1 is MNHEY, CDR2 SMNVEV (reference sequence). The length of the CDR3 is 13 residues. V lost 2 bases and J lost 4, with 8 bases in between. The CDR3 coding sequence is TGTGCCAGCAGTTTAGACGGATCCTATGGCTACACCTTC. It encodes CASSLDGSYGYTF.

In its sample, this clonotype was seen a few times. CDR3 in DNA: TGTGCCAGCAGCCCCGGGACAGGGGGTAATGGCTACACCTTC. Protein product: CASSPGTGGNGYTF. V is TRBV12-3 or TRBV12-4 and J is TRBJ1-2, with 11 positions matching TRBD1. The junction had 6 bases not matched to a gene; V was cut back by 6 bases and J by 6 bases. CDR3 length: 14 residues.

The chain has TRBV10-3 and TRBJ1-5; D perhaps matches TRBD1 (6 bases). CDR1 and CDR2 (germline): ENHRY, SYGVKD. Trimming removed 5 bases from V and 6 bases from J, with 11 bases in between. This CDR3 has 13 amino acids. As DNA, the CDR3 is TGTGCCATCAGTAAGGGGGACGGTCAGCCCCAGCATTTT. Translated, it gives CAISKGDGQPQHF.

With regard to this clonotype: A single base separates this from a much larger clone, so it may be a read error. The chain joins TRBV15 to TRBJ2-7, with D perhaps given as TRBD1 or TRBD2 (8 bases each). CDR3 length: 15 amino acids. Germline values: CDR1 LNHNV, CDR2 YYDKDF (reference sequence). Trimming took off 5 bases at V and 3 bases at J, with 17 bases between the two ends. The CDR3, as DNA: TGTGCCACCAGCGGTCGGACAGGGACTAGCTACGAGCAGTACTTC. It codes for CATSGRTGTSYEQYF.

The chain combines TRBV5-6 with TRBJ2-2; D is unresolved. The V and J ends lost 2 bases and 6 bases respectively, with 20 bases between them. The CDR3 loop spans 17 amino acids. The germline CDR1 and CDR2 sequences are SGHDT and YYEEEE. Written as DNA, the CDR3 is TGTGCCAGCAGCTTCTTAGACGGGTCCCCGAATCCCGGGGAGCTGTTTTTT. It codes for CASSFLDGSPNPGELFF.